This T cell receptor beta chain is from a study of Graves' ophthalmopathy and Graves' hyperthyroidism. Findings of the study overall: Discrimination between ophthalmopathy and stable hyperthyroidism by a 13-signature model showed roughly 88% sensitivity and over 70% specificity. Blood also held most thyroid clonotypes expanded above 0.001 frequency.

TCR beta CDR3 amplification used RNA transcripts. The library came from an HTBI-primed first-round RT-PCR and a second-round multiplex PCR. TCRdb redid the calling of the multiplex PCR reads with MiXCR, one entry per CDR3 protein. This table has 450,000 to 600,000 distinct CDR3 sequences, about two fifths appearing once. A word on this clonotype: Antigen: not known.

Aged 18 to 65, hyperthyroidism patients had been newly diagnosed, with under 2 months' duration. Clinicians made diagnoses from clinical symptoms, serum thyroxine, TRAb, thyroid ultrasound and orbital computed tomography. This CDR3 has 14 amino acids. Germline V gene data show CDR1 as KGHDR and CDR2 as SFDVKD. V was clipped by 4 bases and J by 3 bases, with 9 bases between them. Sequenced: peripheral blood or thyroid tissue (not recorded which). The sequence was collected from an adult man with Graves' hyperthyroidism. This chain uses TRBV24-1 with TRBJ1-5, with D unclear. Written as DNA, the CDR3 is TGTGCCACCAGTGAAGCGGTCTACAATCAGCCCCAGCATTTT. Translated, it gives CATSEAVYNQPQHF.